This paragraph reports one TCR beta chain. This record comes from a study of cytotoxic CD8 clonotypes in ibrutinib-treated CLL. Using immunoSEQ multiplex PCR, the repertoire was profiled, and TCRdb retains in-frame clones only, with some absent. The table includes 45,000 to 65,000 clones, roughly 85% detected once. This receptor was identified in a human donor with chronic lymphocytic leukemia. The sample in question was PBMCs, obtained after 24 months of ibrutinib treatment.

CDR3 nucleotides: TGTGCCTGGACGACAGGGGTGTACGAGCAGTACTTC. This codes for CAWTTGVYEQYF. J is TRBJ2-7 and V is TRBV30; 8 bases match TRBD1. The CDR3 loop spans 12 amino acids. Trimming at V came to 4 bases and at J to 4 bases, leaving 3 bases not matched to a gene. Germline V gene lookup returns CDR1 GTSNPN and CDR2 SVGIG (reference sequence).